Here is one T cell receptor beta chain with its context. Trimming took off 7 bases at V and 4 bases at J, with 14 bases between the two ends. This CDR3 contains 13 residues. Germline CDR1 SQVTM, CDR2 ANQGSEA. The data were obtained in a study of T cells in localized non-small cell lung cancer. Sequencing was performed with immunoSEQ multiplex PCR; in TCRdb, only in-frame clones are kept and a portion is missing. The table includes about 33,000 clones, approximately 80% detected once. The sequence derives from a male donor at least 60 years old with stage II squamous cell lung carcinoma. This sample comprised peripheral blood, obtained before any cancer treatment. The rearrangement joins TRBV29-1 to TRBJ2-1; D possibly corresponds to TRBD1 (5 bases). The CDR3 here is CSAQGLSYNEQFF. Here the CDR3 DNA reads TGCAGCGCCCAGGGTTTGAGTTACAATGAGCAGTTCTTC.